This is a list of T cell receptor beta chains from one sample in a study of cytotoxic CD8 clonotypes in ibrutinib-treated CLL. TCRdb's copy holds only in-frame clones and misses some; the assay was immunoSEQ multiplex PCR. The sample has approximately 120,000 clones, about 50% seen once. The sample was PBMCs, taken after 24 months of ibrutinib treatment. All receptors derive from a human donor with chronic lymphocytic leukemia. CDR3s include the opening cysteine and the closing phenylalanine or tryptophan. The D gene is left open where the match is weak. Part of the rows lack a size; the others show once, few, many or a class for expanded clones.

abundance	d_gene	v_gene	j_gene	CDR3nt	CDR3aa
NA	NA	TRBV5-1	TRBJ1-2	TGCGCCAGCAGCACCAGGGCGGGTGACTATGGCTACACCTTC	CASSTRAGDYGYTF
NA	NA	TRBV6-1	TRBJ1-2	TGTGCCAGCAGTCCCACCCTGGACGGCTACACCTTC	CASSPTLDGYTF
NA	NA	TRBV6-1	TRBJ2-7	TGTGCCAGCACCCCAGAGAATTACGAGCAGTACTTC	CASTPENYEQYF
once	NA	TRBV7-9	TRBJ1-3	TGTGCCAGCAGCTTAGGGACAGCCTCTGGAAACACCATATATTTT	CASSLGTASGNTIYF
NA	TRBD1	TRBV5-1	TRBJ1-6	TGCGCCAGCAGCGCCCAGACAGGGGAATCTCTACCCCTCCACTTT	CASSAQTGESLPLHF
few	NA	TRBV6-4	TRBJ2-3	TGTGCCAGCAGTTTAGCTTGGACGGCAACAAGATCAGATACGCAGTATTTT	CASSLAWTATRSDTQYF
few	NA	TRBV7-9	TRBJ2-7	TGTGCCAGCAGCCAGCCGGGCAGGGACGACTCCTACGAGCAGTACTTC	CASSQPGRDDSYEQYF
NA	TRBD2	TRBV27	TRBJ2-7	TGTGCCAGCAGTAACCGACAGGTAGCGGGAGAGCAGTACTTC	CASSNRQVAGEQYF
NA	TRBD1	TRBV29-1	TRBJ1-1	TGCAGCGTTGAAGAAGGAGGGGGCTGGACTGAAGCTTTCTTT	CSVEEGGGWTEAFF
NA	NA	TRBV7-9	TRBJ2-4	TGTGCCAGCAGCCCCCTTGACAAAAACATTCAGTACTTC	CASSPLDKNIQYF
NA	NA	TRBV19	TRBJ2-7	TGTGCCAGTAGTCGTCAAAAGAGCTCCTACGAGCAGTACTTC	CASSRQKSSYEQYF
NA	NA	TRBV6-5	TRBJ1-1	TGTGCCAGCAGGAGGAGACAAGAACATAATGAAGCTTTCTTT	CASRRRQEHNEAFF
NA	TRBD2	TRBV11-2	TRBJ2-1	TGTGCCAGCAGCTTCGGCGGGGGGAAATACAATGAGCAGTTCTTC	CASSFGGGKYNEQFF
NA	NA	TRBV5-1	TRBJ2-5	TGCGCCAGCAGCTTCGGGACAAAAGAGACCCAGTACTTC	CASSFGTKETQYF
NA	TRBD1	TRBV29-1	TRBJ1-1	TGCAGCGGATCCGGGACAGGGGTGAACACTGAAGCTTTCTTT	CSGSGTGVNTEAFF
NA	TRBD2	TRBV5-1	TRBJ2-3	TGCGCCAGCAGCTTGAACATAGCGGGGGACACAGATACGCAGTATTTT	CASSLNIAGDTDTQYF
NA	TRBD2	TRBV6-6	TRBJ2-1	TGTGCCAGCGGATCTAGCGGGAGCTACAATGAGCAGTTCTTC	CASGSSGSYNEQFF
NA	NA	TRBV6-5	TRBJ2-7	TGTGCCAGCAGTTACCGGGGCGAAGGAACCTACGAGCAGTACTTC	CASSYRGEGTYEQYF
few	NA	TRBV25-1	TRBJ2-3	TGTGCCAGCAGTGAATGGGGAGGTACGCAGTATTTT	CASSEWGGTQYF
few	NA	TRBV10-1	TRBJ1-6	TGCGCCAGCAGGGACGCCGCAAAAAATTCACCCCTCCACTTT	CASRDAAKNSPLHF
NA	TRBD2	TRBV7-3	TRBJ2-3	TGTGCCAGCAGCTTACGGGAAGGTAGCGGGGGGAGGACAGATACGCAGTATTTT	CASSLREGSGGRTDTQYF
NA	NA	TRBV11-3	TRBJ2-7	TGTGCCAGCAGCTTTGTTGACTACGAGCAGTACTTC	CASSFVDYEQYF
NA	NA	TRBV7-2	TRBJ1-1	TGTGCCAGCAGCTTTCTAGGGCTGAACACTGAAGCTTTCTTT	CASSFLGLNTEAFF
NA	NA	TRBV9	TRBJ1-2	TGTGCCAGCAGCGTAAGGGAAGGGAAAGGGCATGGCTACACCTTC	CASSVREGKGHGYTF